This T cell receptor beta chain originates from a study of shared clonotypes between healthy human individuals. Study-level results: Represented diversity (both genetic and exposure-history) was limited by the small number of donors. The study generally estimated greater richness for naive than memory subsets. A reduction in generation probabilities was seen for non-shared clonotypes relative to those shared by all four donors.

In the case of this clone: Antigen unknown.

Germline CDR1 and CDR2: MGHRA and YSYEKL. CDR3 length: 12 residues. The germline V and J ends were trimmed by 1 base and 8 bases, with 8 bases remaining between them. Across several immunoSEQ plates, the genomic DNA of each subset was split evenly. Measured with immunoSEQ multiplex PCR; TCRdb has only the in-frame clones, and not every one. Here the sample spans about 2 million clones, roughly 94% being singletons. The naive CD8 subset, CD45RO-negative cells positively selected for CCR7, excluded terminally differentiated effector memory CD45RA+ cells. Input material: naive CD8+ T cells sorted from blood. The TCR was taken from a man aged 18 to 30 in good health. The V and J genes are TRBV4-1 and TRBJ1-1, with D possibly matching TRBD1 (5 bases). The CDR3 DNA reads as TGCGCCAGCAGCCAAGCAGGGCCCGAAGCTTTCTTT. It is translated as CASSQAGPEAFF.